Listed below are T cell receptor beta chains from one sample, sequenced in a study of CD8 T cells in Susac syndrome. TCRdb used MiXCR to reprocess the immunoSEQ multiplex PCR reads, holding one entry per CDR3 protein. The data show 100,000 to 150,000 distinct CDR3 sequences, with 85% to 95% seen just once and more than 0.09% held by the top ten. Sequencing input: CD4+ T cells from PBMCs. The receptor source for this set is a human donor in good health. The CDR3 runs from the conserved cysteine through the conserved F or W. D genes are given only for firm matches. Only some rows state a clone size, as once, few, many or a class for expanded clones.

d_gene | abundance | j_gene | v_gene | CDR3nt | CDR3aa
TRBD2 | - | TRBJ2-1 | TRBV6-2/TRBV6-3 | TGTGCCAGCAGGAGGGCGGGAGCGGGGGGAAATGAGCAGTTCTTC | CASRRAGAGGNEQFF
- | few | TRBJ1-5 | TRBV4-1 | TGCGCCAGCAGCCAAGGCCAGGAAGGTCAGCCCCAGCATTTT | CASSQGQEGQPQHF
- | - | TRBJ1-2 | TRBV30 | TGTGCCTGGAGTCCCGGGACATATGGCTACACCTTC | CAWSPGTYGYTF
TRBD2 | few | TRBJ2-7 | TRBV7-2 | TGTGCCAGCAGCTTAGAGGCTAGCGGGAGGGAGCAGTACTTC | CASSLEASGREQYF
- | - | TRBJ2-5 | TRBV7-8 | TGTGCCAGCAGGTCCAGGGGTGTCCAAGAGACCCAGTACTTC | CASRSRGVQETQYF
- | - | TRBJ2-2 | TRBV29-1 | TGCAGCGTTGGGGCCCCCGGGGAGCTGTTTTTT | CSVGAPGELFF
TRBD2 | - | TRBJ2-1 | TRBV6-2/TRBV6-3 | TGTGCCAGCAGTCCCTATAGCGGGAGGGCCGGCAATGAGCAGTTCTTC | CASSPYSGRAGNEQFF
- | - | TRBJ1-2 | TRBV29-1 | TGCAGCGTTGCTGGACAGTTTTATGGCTACACCTTC | CSVAGQFYGYTF
TRBD2 | - | TRBJ2-5 | TRBV7-9 | TGTGCCAGCAGAAGGGGGGCGGGAGGCCAACAAGAGACCCAGTACTTC | CASRRGAGGQQETQYF
TRBD2 | once | TRBJ2-1 | TRBV12-3/TRBV12-4 | TGTGCCAGCTATACTGTAGCGGGAGTTAGCTACAATGAGCAGTTCTTC | CASYTVAGVSYNEQFF
- | - | TRBJ2-7 | TRBV5-4 | TGTGCCAGCAGCTTCGCAGGGAACGAGCAGTACTTC | CASSFAGNEQYF
TRBD2 | - | TRBJ2-1 | TRBV12-3/TRBV12-4 | TGTGCCAGCAGTAGTACTGGGACTAGATGGTTCTTC | CASSSTGTRWFF
- | - | TRBJ2-6 | TRBV27 | TGTGCCAGCAGTTCCCGACAGGACCTAGCTTCTGGGGCCAACGTCCTGACTTTC | CASSSRQDLASGANVLTF
TRBD1 | - | TRBJ2-7 | TRBV7-9 | TGTGCCAGCAGCTTCGAGGACAGGACCTACGAGCAGTACTTC | CASSFEDRTYEQYF
TRBD2 | - | TRBJ2-1 | TRBV10-2 | TGCGCCAGCAGTGAGAGCCCTTTAGCGGGAGTCGCTAATGAGCAGTTCTTC | CASSESPLAGVANEQFF
- | - | TRBJ2-7 | TRBV28 | TGTGCCAGCAGTGGGCGGGACGAGCAGTACTTC | CASSGRDEQYF
- | - | TRBJ1-1 | TRBV7-2 | TGTGCCAGCGCCTCATATTCCCAGGCCACTGAAGCTTTCTTT | CASASYSQATEAFF
- | - | TRBJ2-7 | TRBV5-1 | TGCGCCAGCAGCTTGGGGCGGGCGGGGACCAACGAGCAGTACTTC | CASSLGRAGTNEQYF
TRBD2 | - | TRBJ2-7 | TRBV28 | TGTGCCAGCAGGATAACTAGCGGGAGTTCCTACGAGCAGTACTTC | CASRITSGSSYEQYF
- | - | TRBJ1-1 | TRBV3-1 | TGTGCCAGCAGCTCCGGGGGCCTCTCTATTGAAGCTTTCTTT | CASSSGGLSIEAFF
- | - | TRBJ2-1 | TRBV15 | TGTGCCACCAGCAGAGATCGAGCGGAGCCGCGCAATGAGCAGTTCTTC | CATSRDRAEPRNEQFF
- | - | TRBJ2-2 | TRBV3-1 | TGTGCCAGCAGCTTCCTCAGCGGGACCGGGGAGCTGTTTTTT | CASSFLSGTGELFF
TRBD2 | - | TRBJ2-1 | TRBV5-5 | TGTGCCAGCACCACCGGGACTAGCGGGGTCTACAATGAGCAGTTCTTC | CASTTGTSGVYNEQFF
- | - | TRBJ1-4 | TRBV30 | TGTGCCTGGACGGGGACCAGTGCAACTAATGAAAAACTGTTTTTT | CAWTGTSATNEKLFF
- | - | TRBJ2-5 | TRBV15 | TGTGCCACCAGCAGAGTTCACGGTAAAGAGACCCAGTACTTC | CATSRVHGKETQYF
- | - | TRBJ2-2 | TRBV19 | TGTGCCAGTAGTATAGGGGGGAGCACCGGGGAGCTGTTTTTT | CASSIGGSTGELFF
TRBD2 | - | TRBJ2-4 | TRBV19 | TGTGCCAGTAGTATAGAAAGACTAGCGGGAGTTTCTTCGTCCAAAAACATTCAGTACTTC | CASSIERLAGVSSSKNIQYF
- | - | TRBJ2-7 | TRBV18 | TGTGCCAGCTCACGCGTGGGCACCCTCTCCTACGAGCAGTACTTC | CASSRVGTLSYEQYF
TRBD1 | once | TRBJ2-5 | TRBV10-3 | TGTGCCATCAGTTCGGGACAGGGTGGAGAGACCCAGTACTTC | CAISSGQGGETQYF
TRBD2 | once | TRBJ2-2 | TRBV5-1 | TGCGCCAGCGCCCGAACTAGCGGGAGGGCCGACACCGGGGAGCTGTTTTTT | CASARTSGRADTGELFF
TRBD2 | - | TRBJ2-3 | TRBV2 | TGTGCCAGCAGTGAATCCCCTGCTAGCGGGAGTACGAATACGCAGTATTTT | CASSESPASGSTNTQYF
TRBD1 | - | TRBJ1-1 | TRBV6-1 | TGTGCCACCGACAGGGGATCGAACACTGAAGCTTTCTTT | CATDRGSNTEAFF
- | few | TRBJ1-2 | TRBV19 | TGTGCCTCTAAAGGTCGGGGCCGCTCCTTCAGCTACACCTTC | CASKGRGRSFSYTF
TRBD1 | few | TRBJ2-3 | TRBV6-1 | TGTGCCAGCAGCCGACAGGGATCTGATACGCAGTATTTT | CASSRQGSDTQYF
- | - | TRBJ2-5 | TRBV5-1 | TGCGCCAGCAGGCCCTGGGGCGCGGAGACCCAGTACTTC | CASRPWGAETQYF
- | - | TRBJ1-3 | TRBV5-6 | TGTGCCAGCAGCTGGGGATTCTCTGGAAACACCATATATTTT | CASSWGFSGNTIYF
TRBD2 | - | TRBJ2-7 | TRBV20-1 | TGCAGTGCTAGAGTCCCGGGACTAGCCTACGAGCAGTACTTC | CSARVPGLAYEQYF
TRBD1 | - | TRBJ2-3 | TRBV11-2 | TGTGCCAGCAGCTTGGGGACAGCTCGCACAGATACGCAGTATTTT | CASSLGTARTDTQYF
- | - | TRBJ2-7 | TRBV5-1 | TGCGCCAGCAGCTTGGAGGTCAGGGGGGGGTCCTACGAGCAGTACTTC | CASSLEVRGGSYEQYF
TRBD2 | - | TRBJ2-3 | TRBV5-6 | TGTGCCAGCAGCTTGCTCGGACTAGCGGGAGGTACAGATACGCAGTATTTT | CASSLLGLAGGTDTQYF
- | - | TRBJ2-5 | TRBV21-1 | TGTGCCAGCAGCAAAGCCAGGGACAGGACTCAAGAGACCCAGTACTTC | CASSKARDRTQETQYF
- | - | TRBJ1-3 | TRBV4-2 | TGTGCCAGCAGCCACAGGGAGAGCCGCTCTGGAAACACCATATATTTT | CASSHRESRSGNTIYF
- | - | TRBJ2-2 | TRBV30 | TGTGCCTGGAGCGCTATGGAGGTGACCGGGGAGCTGTTTTTT | CAWSAMEVTGELFF
- | - | TRBJ2-5 | TRBV7-7 | TGTGCTAGCAGCTTAGGAGGCGTACCGGAGACCCAGTACTTC | CASSLGGVPETQYF
- | - | TRBJ2-7 | TRBV23-1 | TGCGCCAGCAGTCAATTTTTTATGGAGGAGCAGTACTTC | CASSQFFMEEQYF
TRBD1 | - | TRBJ2-7 | TRBV25-1 | TGTGCCAGTAGGAAGGACAGGACGAGCTCCTACGAGCAGTACTTC | CASRKDRTSSYEQYF
- | - | TRBJ2-3 | TRBV2 | TGTGCCAGCGGGCATCGACCTAGCACAGATACGCAGTATTTT | CASGHRPSTDTQYF
- | - | TRBJ1-4 | TRBV30 | TGTGCCGCCGAACGGAACCCTCGGGAAAAACTGTTTTTT | CAAERNPREKLFF
- | - | TRBJ1-2 | TRBV2 | TGTGCCAGCAGTGAAGCGGGGGGTAAGGGATCTGGTGGCTACACCTTC | CASSEAGGKGSGGYTF
- | - | TRBJ1-6 | TRBV2 | TGTGCCAGCAGTGAAGGCTCACCCCTCCACTTT | CASSEGSPLHF
TRBD2 | - | TRBJ2-5 | TRBV7-9 | TGTGCCAGCAGCTCCGGGACTAGCGGGAAAGAGACCCAGTACTTC | CASSSGTSGKETQYF
- | - | TRBJ1-1 | TRBV10-3 | TGTGCCATCAATTCCGGACAGACGAACACTGAAGCTTTCTTT | CAINSGQTNTEAFF
- | few | TRBJ1-1 | TRBV19 | TGTGCCAGCAAAGATTCGGGAACCCTCCACACTGAAGCTTTCTTT | CASKDSGTLHTEAFF
- | once | TRBJ2-1 | TRBV7-2 | TGTGCCAGCAGCTTAACCACGGACAGTGGGCAGTTCTTC | CASSLTTDSGQFF